The 22 T cell receptor beta chains in this list originate from one sample, sequenced in a study of cytomegalovirus exposure and HLA in healthy donors. Sequenced by immunoSEQ multiplex PCR; TCRdb stores in-frame clones only, minus some. Here the sample spans over 100,000 clones, approximately 92% being singletons. The specimen was PBMCs. Every receptor here comes from a woman aged 18-30 years in good health and CMV-seronegative.

This clone came up once. The gene calls are TRBV4-2 and TRBJ2-5; D is undetermined. The length of the CDR3 is 14 residues. The V gene's germline CDR1 is LGHNA and CDR2 YNFKEQ. V was trimmed by 5 bases and J by 5 bases, leaving 15 bases between them. The CDR3 is CASSKTEPRETQYF. For the CDR3, the DNA is TGTGCCAGCAGCAAGACTGAGCCCCGGGAGACCCAGTACTTC.

J is TRBJ1-1 and V is TRBV6-5; maybe TRBD1 (5 bases). Germline assignment: CDR1 MNHEY and CDR2 SVGAGI. The V end was cut by 8 bases, the J end by 5 bases, with 12 bases between. The CDR3 sequence is 12 residues long. The CDR3: CASGMGGTEAFF. CDR3 nucleotide sequence: TGTGCCAGCGGGATGGGGGGAACTGAAGCTTTCTTT.

With respect to this clone: The CDR3 ends on some other residue instead of the conserved phenylalanine or tryptophan, so this is likely a read error. The limits of the CDR3 on the DNA are not certain, so only TCRdb's listed CDR3 is given. This rearrangement joins TRBV30 to TRBJ1-2. Both ends counted, the CDR3 spans 8 residues. CDR1 and CDR2 from the germline V gene are GTSNPN and SVGIG (reference sequence). The CDR3 is CAWISGGC.

The chain combines TRBV7-2 with TRBJ2-7; 8 nucleotides line up with TRBD1. There are 14 residues in the CDR3. Per the germline V gene, CDR1 is SGHTA and CDR2 is FQGNSA. V lost 5 bases, J lost 4 bases, and 7 bases stayed unmatched. This CDR3 reads CASSQRQGWYEQYF. The CDR3 DNA reads TGTGCCAGCAGCCAACGACAGGGGTGGTACGAGCAGTACTTC.

The chain employs TRBV14 and TRBJ2-7, with a possible D match to TRBD1 (6 bases). The CDR3 sequence is 14 residues long. Germline CDR1 is SGHDN and CDR2 is FVKESK. Trimming left V 3 bases short and J 4 bases short, with 13 bases between. CDR3 amino acids: CASSHPGVLYEQYF. The CDR3 region has the DNA TGTGCCAGCAGCCACCCAGGGGTCCTGTACGAGCAGTACTTC.

This clone has ten or more counts. The CDR3: CSVDGRLAGAGETQYF. CDR3 nucleotide sequence: TGCAGCGTTGACGGCAGACTAGCGGGGGCGGGGGAGACCCAGTACTTC. The rearrangement uses TRBV29-1 and TRBJ2-5; 12 nucleotides align to TRBD2. CDR1 and CDR2 (germline): SQVTM, ANQGSEA. J lost 5 bases, V lost 3 bases, and 10 bases had no gene match. The CDR3 extends over 16 amino acids.

The J gene is TRBJ1-6, the V gene TRBV19, with D perhaps TRBD1 (6 bases). V shed 6 bases and J shed 6 bases, with 18 bases lying between them. Germline V gene lookup returns CDR1 LNHDA and CDR2 SQIVND (reference sequence). This CDR3 is built from 16 residues. CDR3 region: CASSLPRGGANSPLHF. The CDR3 DNA sequence: TGTGCCAGTAGCCTCCCAAGGGGGGGAGCTAATTCACCCCTCCACTTT.

The genes are TRBV6-1 and TRBJ1-5; D is unclear. The V end lost 3 bases, the J end lost 6 bases, and 6 bases lay between the germline ends. The CDR3 totals 12 residues. The germline gives CDR1 MNHNS, CDR2 SASEGT. The CDR3 region is CASSDPFQPQHF. Written as DNA, the CDR3 is TGTGCCAGCAGTGATCCATTTCAGCCCCAGCATTTT.

The CDR3, as DNA: TGTGCCAGCAGCCTACGGACAGGGGGCGCACCCCAGCATTTT. Its translation is CASSLRTGGAPQHF. This chain links TRBV7-9 with TRBJ1-5, with 11 positions matching TRBD1. The CDR3 totals 14 residues. From germline, CDR1 is SEHNR and CDR2 FQNEAQ (reference sequence). V was clipped by 5 bases and J by 10 bases; unmatched bases: 7.

V usage is TRBV4-2 and J usage is TRBJ2-7, with TRBD2 matching 8 bases. Germline values: CDR1 LGHNA, CDR2 YNFKEQ. The CDR3 consists of 15 residues. The J segment lost 2 bases and the V segment lost 4 bases, leaving 7 bases of the junction unmatched. CDR3 coding DNA: TGTGCCAGCAGCCGAACACTAGCGGATACCTACGAGCAGTACTTC. It specifies CASSRTLADTYEQYF.

This chain links TRBV27 with TRBJ2-3; D may be TRBD2 (7 bases). Germline V gene sequence: CDR1 MNHEY, CDR2 SMNVEV (reference sequence). The CDR3 consists of 15 residues. V was cut by 4 bases and J by 6 bases, with 17 bases left in between. CDR3 loop: CASSWGGQFSDTQYF. CDR3 coding DNA: TGTGCCAGCAGTTGGGGGGGGCAGTTTTCGGATACGCAGTATTTT.

The chain joins TRBV6-6 to TRBJ2-7; perhaps TRBD1 as D (5 bases). This CDR3 region has 15 residues. Trimming took 0 bases from V and 5 from J, leaving 14 bases between them. Germline loops: CDR1 MNHNY, CDR2 SVGAGI (reference sequence). CDR3 residues: CASSYSGQGTHEQYF. In DNA, the CDR3 is TGTGCCAGCAGTTACTCGGGGCAGGGAACACACGAGCAGTACTTC.

The chain recombines TRBV4-1 with TRBJ1-2, with D unclear. From germline, CDR1 is MGHRA and CDR2 YSYEKL. Trimming pared 4 bases from V and 14 bases from J, leaving 29 bases between. The CDR3 is made up of 16 amino acids. CDR3: CASSRRAGFPSDPGTF. CDR3 DNA: TGCGCCAGCAGCCGCCGGGCGGGCTTTCCATCCGACCCCGGGACCTTC.

The chain combines TRBV6-6 with TRBJ2-7; 9 bases are shared with TRBD2. CDR3 length equals 14 residues. Germline CDR1 is MNHNY and CDR2 is SVGAGI (reference sequence). With V trimmed by 10 bases and J by 0 bases, 7 bases remained unmatched. The DNA of the CDR3 is TGTGCCACTCTCGAGCGGGGGGACTCCTACGAGCAGTACTTC. Translated, it gives CATLERGDSYEQYF.

The rearrangement joins TRBV18 to TRBJ2-5; the match to TRBD1 covers 8 bases. The CDR3 consists of 15 residues. In germline, CDR1 is KGHSH, CDR2 LQKENI. Losses at the gene ends were 1 base for V and 5 bases for J; bases not matched to a gene: 6. CDR3 DNA sequence: TGTGCCAGCTCACCACTGACAGGGGATTTTGAGACCCAGTACTTC. Its translation: CASSPLTGDFETQYF.

In regard to this clone: Mismatch with germline at one junction end may stem from a read error. This rearrangement joins TRBV6-1 to TRBJ1-5; maybe TRBD1 (6 bases). Germline V gene sequence: CDR1 MNHNS, CDR2 SASEGT. This CDR3 spans 13 amino acids. The CDR3 sequence is CAGRTASNQPQHF. CDR3 nucleotides: TGTGCCGGCAGGACAGCAAGCAATCAGCCCCAGCATTTT.

The gene calls are TRBV27 and TRBJ2-1, with 12 bases identical to TRBD2. Losses at the gene ends were 5 bases for V and 3 bases for J; bases not matched to a gene: 8. Looked up from germline, CDR1 is MNHEY and CDR2 is SMNVEV (reference sequence). The CDR3 extends over 17 amino acids. Here the CDR3 reads CASSPVLAGGFYNEQFF. The CDR3 DNA is TGTGCCAGCAGTCCGGTGCTAGCGGGGGGGTTCTACAATGAGCAGTTCTTC.

The rearrangement uses TRBV27 and TRBJ1-4, with a weak D call TRBD1 (5 bases). Per germline, CDR1 MNHEY and CDR2 SMNVEV (reference sequence). The CDR3 consists of 14 residues. Trimming took off 3 bases at V and 8 bases at J, with 13 bases between the two ends. The CDR3 DNA follows: TGTGCCAGCAGTTTGGGGGGGGTTAAGGAAAAACTGTTTTTT. Encoded protein: CASSLGGVKEKLFF.

This sequence joins TRBV7-2 and TRBJ2-2, with a tentative D call TRBD1 (5 bases). The germline V and J ends were trimmed by 4 bases and 6 bases, with 12 bases remaining between them. Germline V gene lookup returns CDR1 SGHTA and CDR2 FQGNSA. This CDR3 comprises 14 residues. The CDR3 here is CASSSLGLPGELFF. CDR3 DNA sequence: TGTGCCAGCAGCTCTTTGGGGCTTCCCGGGGAGCTGTTTTTT.

The rearrangement joins TRBV28 to TRBJ2-5; 9 positions agree with TRBD1. CDR3 size: 16 residues. Germline CDR1 MDHEN, CDR2 SYDVKM. V dropped 10 bases and J dropped 3; count of bases not matched to a gene: 15. The CDR3 loop reads CATVGSVRTGEETQYF. The CDR3 DNA reads as TGTGCCACCGTAGGTTCAGTCCGGACAGGGGAAGAGACCCAGTACTTC.

V is TRBV19 and J is TRBJ1-2; 8 bases match TRBD1. Losses at the gene ends were 9 bases for V and 4 bases for J; bases not matched to a gene: 16. The germline gives CDR1 LNHDA, CDR2 SQIVND (reference sequence). The CDR3 sequence is 16 residues long. For the CDR3, the DNA is TGTGCCAGCAAGGCCCAGGTGGGACAGGAGAGCTATGGCTACACCTTC. This encodes CASKAQVGQESYGYTF.

The V call is TRBV5-1, the J call TRBJ2-3; D is ambiguous. Germline assignment: CDR1 SGHRS and CDR2 YFSETQ. The CDR3 sequence is 12 residues long. Between the trimmed V and J ends, which lost 2 bases and 2 bases, there was a span of 3 bases. CDR3 in DNA: TGCGCCAGCAGCTTCCTCACAGATACGCAGTATTTT. Translation: CASSFLTDTQYF.